This TCR beta chain was obtained from a study of shared clonotypes between healthy human individuals. Study-wide context: Each donor's CD4 naive and CD4 memory cells filled three plates apiece, CD8 naive two, and CD8 memory one. Study-wide points: All-four-donor shared clonotypes had higher generation probabilities than non-shared clonotypes did. Across a handful of donors, naive CD4 shared roughly 5%, naive CD8 3% to 3.5%, memory CD4 2% to 2.5%, memory CD8 about 0.4%. Blood was the only sampled material, and tissue repertoires likely differ.

TCRdb's table, derived via immunoSEQ multiplex PCR, lists solely in-frame clones and lacks some. The repertoire holds around 1.9 million clones, with roughly 91% as singletons. Terminally differentiated effector memory CD45RA+ cells were left out of the naive CD8 fraction, which was CD45RO-negative and positively selected for CCR7. In its sample, this clone was seen once. Its antigen remains unknown. With 2 bases removed from V and 3 bases from J, the gap between germline ends came to 15 bases. The CDR3 has 15 amino acids. Looked up from germline, CDR1 is SGHKS and CDR2 is YYEKEE (reference sequence).

The chain links TRBV5-5 to TRBJ2-7, with D perhaps TRBD1 (5 bases). Sequenced sample: naive CD8+ T cells from PBMCs. This sequence was found in a young man in good health. Some clones in this sample may be carry-over from other donors' samples. The CDR3 DNA is TGTGCCAGCAGCTTCACGATCGGACATAGCTACGAGCAGTACTTC. This encodes CASSFTIGHSYEQYF.